This T cell receptor (beta chain) is drawn from a study of T cell repertoires in cytomegalovirus infection. MiXCR, run by TCRdb on the reads, gives a single entry per CDR3 protein. The repertoire has roughly 100,000 distinct CDR3 sequences, 15% to 20% of them found once; the top ten carry about 8.8%. The study, taken as a whole, reports: The ex vivo response was dominated by HLA-C-restricted CMV-specific TCR beta clonotypes. Of the TCR beta families, the public ones yielded a cumulative frequency that identified carriers of CMV plus the relevant HLA.

The length of the CDR3 is 17 residues. CDR1 MDHEN and CDR2 SYDVKM come from the germline V gene. Trimming at V came to 3 bases and at J to 1 base, leaving 9 bases not matched to a gene. This clonotype was seen ten or more times. Its matching antigen is unknown. The rearrangement links TRBV28 to TRBJ1-1; 9 nucleotides match TRBD1. This receptor was obtained from a human donor in good health (CMV status not recorded). Some clones in this sample may be carry-over from other donors' samples. Material: PBMCs. The CDR3 DNA sequence: TGTGCCAGCAGTTTTCATGGACAGGGGAAGGGGAACACTGAAGCTTTCTTT. Protein product: CASSFHGQGKGNTEAFF.